This T cell receptor (beta chain) comes out of a study of cytomegalovirus exposure and HLA in healthy donors listed by TCRdb under 2017. Background on the whole study: An earlier analysis of approximately 590 of the donors reported approximately 270 Gb of sequence data and 120 million or so unique TCR beta sequences from some 180 million T cells. An earlier analysis of more than 450 of the donors used high-throughput TCR beta sequencing to judge whether each TCR beta V gene segment behaved as functional or pseudogenic. The study aimed to test whether signatures of past pathogen exposure could be identified by cataloging public T cell receptors. Besides the first cohort of 500 to 700 subjects, a separate validation cohort made up of roughly 120 different subjects was used. The T cell repertoires of several hundred subjects were profiled by immunosequencing and related to cytomegalovirus serostatus. A later analysis re-examined previously published TCR beta repertoires from around 670 donors and added high-resolution HLA genotyping to investigate patterns of TCR occurrence. An early release covering some 640 HLA-typed donors comprised around 300 gigabases of sequencing data and around 85 million unique TCR sequences. Rather than using new phenotypic data, the later analysis identified candidate immune exposures from TCR beta sequences and from how often those sequences occurred across donors. Donor age, sex, ethnicity and CMV serostatus were compiled alongside the repertoire data. Every repertoire in the discovery cohort had been generated on one and the same sequencing platform. The study combined high-throughput TCR immunosequencing, statistical association of individual TCRs with disease status, and machine learning to predict cytomegalovirus infection status. Typing coverage varied by locus: roughly 629-640 donors for A, B, C, DRB1 and DQB1; under 550 for DQA1; approximately 610 for DPA1; around 450 for DPB1. Both class I and class II loci were covered by HLA typing, at four-digit resolution. Of the 300 to 500 genotyped donors, more than 75% were placed in the genetic ancestry cluster associated with self-reported Caucasian donors. In a later genetic analysis, genome-wide SNP genotypes for 398 of the 666 donors were used, and that subset was treated as a discovery cohort. Roughly five DR-DQ haplotypes were handled as single units for association and clustering, since linkage in the cohort was strong. On average, over 200,000 unique TCR beta nucleotide sequences were sequenced per donor among a few hundred genotyped donors of the cohort, with roughly 18% of those sequences being non-productive. Overall results and qualifications from the work: A further reported finding was that TCR beta sequences accurately predicted the HLA-A and HLA-B alleles for most subjects in the first cohort. For the cohort, immune exposure information was limited to CMV serostatus. In a later analysis, the rate of TCR association differed among HLA loci, with DRB1 alleles having the most associated TCRs and HLA-C alleles having the fewest. In vitro tests confirmed that a few of the cytomegalovirus-associated TCR beta chains recognize cytomegalovirus antigens. Because some donors lacked HLA typing at each locus, the association tests relied only on the typed subset. This cohort had only TCR beta chains sequenced, and the lack of alpha or paired-chain data limited which features could be detected. Roughly uniform sequencing depth across donors was assumed in presence/absence analyses, although this assumption may not hold. The classifier was reported to diagnose cytomegalovirus status with high specificity and sensitivity in both the original and validation cohorts. Because counts were too low, more than 15 rarely observed V segments, including chromosome 9 orphons, were left out of the earlier analysis of 500 to 650 of the donors. A cluster of highly shared sequence variants was judged likely to represent a technical artifact of the sequencing pipeline. Compared with the approximately 720-donor mean, donors in an Asian-associated ancestry cluster had fewer N-insertions in productive TCRs, according to a later genetic analysis. Across donors, most TCR sequences were observed very rarely, whereas some public TCRs were present in many individuals. Some IMGT-functional V segments, including TRBV6-2 and TRBV6-3, could not be distinguished by the 87-base-pair reads and were therefore excluded. The authors suggested that the approach could potentially be generalized to other disease states and immunological phenotypes. An association between a missense DCLRE1C variant and V-gene and J-gene trimming of TCR beta chains was found in a later genetic analysis and replicated in an independent cohort. A later analysis found that HLA-associated TCR beta chains were more clonally expanded and had lower generation probabilities than equally common non-associated chains. At a false discovery rate of 0.05, a later analysis linked fewer than 20,000 TCR beta sequences to specific HLA alleles. Correlated functional status among segregating V segments might reflect linkage disequilibrium, but an unknown experimental factor could not be ruled out. Most CMV-associated TCR beta chains appeared to be HLA-restricted in a later analysis, and the HLA associations seemed to be driven largely by CMV exposure. A total of 164 TCR beta chains were listed by the study as associated with cytomegalovirus. A later analysis reported that several top co-occurrence clusters appeared linked to parvovirus B19, influenza, CMV and Epstein-Barr virus. When HLA alleles, especially DR and DQ, strongly co-occurred, TCR associations were difficult to assign to individual alleles. Broadly in line with IMGT annotations, most TCR beta V segments showed up in productive rearrangements about 87% or about 30% of the time in an earlier analysis of around 550 of the donors.

Library preparation used the immunoSEQ multiplex PCR assay. The multiplex PCR relied on a mix of 60 forward primers for TCR Vbeta segments and 13 reverse primers for TCR Jbeta segments. The CDR3 region of rearranged TCR beta genes was amplified from genomic DNA with a multiplex PCR assay. The amplified TCR beta libraries were sequenced on the Illumina HiSeq System as 87-base-pair reads. As for the authors' bioinformatics: A later analysis tallied approximately 87 million unique TCR beta chains across the 610 or so repertoires, and roughly 11 million of those chains were shared by two or more donors. Raw reads were error-corrected and collapsed into unique sequences with a nearest-neighbor algorithm that merged closely related sequences to remove PCR and sequencing errors. Alignment of CDR3 sequences to IMGT reference sequences was used to assign V, D and J gene segments. For a sequence to be retained, a match of at least six nucleotides to both a V gene segment and a J gene segment was required. A rearrangement counted as productive if the CDR3 had no stop codons and remained in frame with V and J, and every other rearrangement counted as non-productive. Following IMGT convention, CDR3 was defined as the stretch from the second conserved V-encoded cysteine to the conserved J-encoded phenylalanine. The earlier analysis of more than 450 of the donors excluded sequences that lacked an unambiguous match to a single V gene segment. In an earlier analysis of some 590 of the donors, a V segment was called functional when productive rearrangements were above 56.7%, and segregating when the standard deviation between donors exceeded 5%. A statistical classification framework was built for diagnosing cytomegalovirus status from the catalog of TCR beta chain sequences. A later analysis assigned V and J genes by comparing TCR nucleotide sequences with IMGT/GENE-DB human TR gene sequences. The TCRdist pipeline was used in a later analysis to assign CDR3 sequences and most-parsimonious VDJ recombination scenarios. A later analysis defined each TCR beta chain by its CDR3 amino acid sequence plus V-gene family, and excluded reads lacking a unique V-gene family. As a way to deal with suspected cross-contamination and a sequencing artifact, a later analysis dropped hundreds of nucleotide sequences that were highly shared and had low generation probability. For each public chain, a later analysis derived a clonal expansion index from normalized ranks of inferred template counts within each repertoire. Generation probabilities in a later analysis came from a VDJ recombination model fitted to out-of-frame rearrangements, and those results were checked against IGoR. In a later analysis, hypergeometric tests were used to score TCR-TCR, TCR-HLA and TCR-CMV co-occurrence, with a repertoire-size bias correction applied to TCR pairs. A later analysis estimated false discovery rates by permuting HLA or CMV assignments 20 times. In a later analysis, co-occurring TCRs were grouped using DBSCAN, and TCRdist sequence similarity was added for clustering within HLA-allele-positive subsets. Repertoires with fewer than 30,000 or more than 120,000 public chains, plus five repertoires with anomalous nucleotide sharing, were excluded from co-occurrence clustering. As stored in TCRdb, this immuneACCESS dataset retains in-frame rearrangements with V and J assigned. A fraction of the clones does not appear; measured against another copy, unresolved V genes explain less than half of the discrepancy, and the remainder lacks a known reason. Clone size and the V and J calls come from that table; the DNA yielded D and trimming. For this sample there are 150,000 to 180,000 clones; around 80% appear just once. The ten largest clones take up 4% of the sample.

The cohort was made up of approximately 670 healthy bone marrow donors. Cohort members were all nominally healthy when sampled, although unrecorded immune exposures were likely present. The donor was CMV seronegative and was included in the group of around 320 seronegative cohort members. A peripheral blood sample was collected from each donor, and TCR beta sequencing was performed on peripheral blood mononuclear cells. Genomic DNA was extracted from the blood cell samples with the Qiagen DNeasy Blood Extraction Kit. A few counts support this clone. No cognate antigen has been identified for it. Base qualities are not provided; no much larger clone lies one nucleotide away. The germline V end is reduced by 7 bases and the J end by 5 bases; junction bases left unmatched: 5. CDR1 and CDR2 are read off the germline V gene as SGHRS and YFSETQ. The CDR3 runs 13 residues from the cysteine to the phenylalanine. CDR3 DNA only is kept here, 39 bases in frame from base 1.

This TCR was recovered from a woman aged 35 to 49 in good health and CMV-seronegative. The sequenced sample consisted of PBMCs. The sequence is built from TRBV5-1 and TRBJ2-2, with 7 bases matching TRBD2. Here is the DNA: TGCGCCAGCTTCGGGGGGAATACCGGGGAGCTGTTTTTT. Its protein product is CASFGGNTGELFF.